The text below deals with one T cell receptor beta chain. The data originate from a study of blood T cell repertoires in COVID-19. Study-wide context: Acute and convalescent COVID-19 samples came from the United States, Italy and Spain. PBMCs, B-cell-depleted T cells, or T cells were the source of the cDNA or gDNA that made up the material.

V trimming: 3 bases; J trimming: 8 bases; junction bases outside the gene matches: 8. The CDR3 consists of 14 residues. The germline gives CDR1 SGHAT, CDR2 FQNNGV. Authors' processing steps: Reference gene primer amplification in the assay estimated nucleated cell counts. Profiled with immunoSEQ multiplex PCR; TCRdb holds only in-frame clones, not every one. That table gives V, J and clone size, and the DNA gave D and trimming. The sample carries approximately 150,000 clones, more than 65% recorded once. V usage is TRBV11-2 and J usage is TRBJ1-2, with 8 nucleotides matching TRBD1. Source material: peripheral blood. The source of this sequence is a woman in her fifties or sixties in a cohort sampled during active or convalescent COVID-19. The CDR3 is CASSFGQGRMGYTF. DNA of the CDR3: TGTGCCAGCAGCTTCGGACAGGGAAGAATGGGCTACACCTTC.